A single sample is the source of the 26 T cell receptor beta chains below, sequenced in a study of T cell clones after liver transplantation. Generated by immunoSEQ multiplex PCR, the TCRdb table keeps only in-frame clones and is missing some. The sample holds around 19,000 clones, just under 80% seen once. The sequencing used CD8+ T cells from blood, collected approximately 54 months after liver transplant. The receptors shown here come from a human patient who received a liver transplant. Some T cells may trace back to the graft donor.

This clone is medium-sized (0.01 to 0.1%) in the sample. The chain couples TRBV6-1 to TRBJ1-1; maybe TRBD1 (5 bases). V dropped 8 bases and J dropped 5 bases, with 18 bases sitting between them. The CDR3 covers 14 residues. Germline values: CDR1 MNHNS, CDR2 SASEGT. The CDR3 region has the DNA TGTGCCAGCCTCCCGGCGGGGGTAGGGACTGAAGCTTTCTTT. Amino acid sequence: CASLPAGVGTEAFF.

This chain joins TRBV6-1 and TRBJ2-1; 8 bases line up with TRBD1. This CDR3 is built from 14 residues. The germline CDR1 and CDR2 sequences are MNHNS and SASEGT. V gave up 7 bases and J gave up 4 bases; unmatched junction bases: 6. In DNA, the CDR3 is TGTGCCAGCATGGGGGACAGGTGGTACAATGAGCAGTTCTTC. Translating gives CASMGDRWYNEQFF.

The chain is built from TRBV4-1 and TRBJ2-3, with a possible D match to TRBD2 (7 bases). CDR3 size: 17 residues. The V gene's germline CDR1 is MGHRA and CDR2 YSYEKL. The germline V and J ends were trimmed by 4 bases and 10 bases, with 27 bases remaining between them. This chain's CDR3 is CASSLEAATRGGESQYF. CDR3 coding DNA: TGCGCCAGCAGCCTCGAAGCTGCGACTAGAGGGGGGGAATCGCAGTATTTT.

The rearrangement links TRBV19 to TRBJ2-1, with unresolved D. The CDR3 covers 13 residues. CDR1 and CDR2 (germline): LNHDA, SQIVND (reference sequence). Trimming stripped 9 bases from V and 6 bases from J, with 15 bases between. CDR3 amino acids: CASNQYTGNEQFF. As DNA, the CDR3 is TGTGCCAGCAATCAGTACACGGGCAATGAGCAGTTCTTC. Full variable domain (missing parts from reference TRBV19 and TRBJ2-1): DGGITQSPKYLFRKEGQNVTLSCEQNLNHDAMYWYRQDPGQGLRLIYYSQIVNDFQKGDIAEGYSVSREKKESFPLTVTSAQKNPTAFYLCASNQYTGNEQFFGPGTRLTVL.

The chain joins TRBV21-1 to TRBJ1-5. TRBV21-1 counts as a pseudogene. CDR3 size: 16 residues. For the CDR3, the DNA is TGTGCCAGCAGCAAAGCGCTCCACCCGCGTAGCCAGCCCCAGCATTTT. Translating gives CASSKALHPRSQPQHF.

The chain joins TRBV5-1 to TRBJ2-1, with 7 bases that match TRBD1. V was clipped by 4 bases and J by 8 bases; unmatched bases: 9. The length of the CDR3 is 14 residues. Germline CDR1 reads SGHRS; CDR2 reads YFSETQ. The CDR3 loop reads CASSAGTAKDEQFF. The CDR3 DNA sequence: TGCGCCAGCAGCGCCGGGACAGCGAAAGATGAGCAGTTCTTC.

This chain joins TRBV7-9 and TRBJ2-1; D is unresolved. Trimming cost V 4 bases and J 4 bases, with 17 bases left between them. Germline lookup yields CDR1 SEHNR and CDR2 FQNEAQ (reference sequence). CDR3 length: 16 amino acids. DNA for the CDR3: TGTGCCAGCAGCTCAGACACCGGGTCTTTATACAATGAGCAGTTCTTC. As protein: CASSSDTGSLYNEQFF.

The chain recombines TRBV19 with TRBJ2-3; 8 bases fit TRBD2. This CDR3 comprises 15 residues. The J segment lost 8 bases and the V segment lost 1 base, leaving 8 bases of the junction unmatched. The germline CDR1 and CDR2 sequences are LNHDA and SQIVND (reference sequence). CDR3 residues: CASSIVGGGGPTQYF. In DNA, the CDR3 is TGTGCCAGTAGTATAGTAGGCGGCGGGGGGCCTACGCAGTATTTT.

The chain links TRBV4-1 to TRBJ2-1; weak D call: TRBD1 (5 bases). Trimming stripped 0 bases from V and 0 bases from J, with 9 bases between. Germline CDR1 reads MGHRA; CDR2 reads YSYEKL. The CDR3 runs to 16 residues. In nucleotides, the CDR3 is TGCGCCAGCAGCCAAGAGCACAGGAGCTCCTACAATGAGCAGTTCTTC. Translating it yields CASSQEHRSSYNEQFF.

This clone occurred a few times. The chain has TRBV2 and TRBJ1-5; tentative D call: TRBD1 (6 bases). V lost 5 bases, J lost 0 bases, and 11 bases lay in between. CDR3 length: 15 residues. Germline V gives CDR1 SNHLY, CDR2 FYNNEI. The CDR3 DNA reads as TGTGCCAGCAGTAAATACAGGGTTAGCAATCAGCCCCAGCATTTT. It is translated as CASSKYRVSNQPQHF. Combining the CDR3 with reference TRBV2 and TRBJ1-5 gives the whole variable domain EPEVTQTPSHQVTQMGQEVILRCVPISNHLYFYWYRQILGQKVEFLVSFYNNEISEKSEIFDDQFSVERPDGSNFTLKIRSTKLEDSAMYFCASSKYRVSNQPQHFGDGTRLSIL.

This chain joins TRBV10-3 and TRBJ2-7; D may be TRBD1 (6 bases). Germline CDR1 and CDR2: ENHRY and SYGVKD. V gave up 3 bases and J gave up 5 bases, with 17 bases separating them. The length of the CDR3 is 15 residues. CDR3 sequence: CAISDIHGRGNEQYF. The CDR3 bases are TGTGCCATCAGTGACATTCACGGCAGGGGCAACGAGCAGTACTTC.

The V gene is TRBV14, the J gene TRBJ1-2, with D perhaps matching TRBD1 (6 bases). The CDR3 is made up of 13 amino acids. Germline V CDR1 and CDR2: SGHDN, FVKESK. Trimming left V 4 bases short and J 6 bases short, with 12 bases between. The CDR3 sequence is CASSLGAGDGYTF. The DNA of the CDR3 is TGTGCCAGCAGCCTCGGTGCAGGGGATGGCTACACCTTC.

This clone was observed a single time. The chain links TRBV19 to TRBJ1-5; D is unclear. This CDR3 is built from 15 residues. Germline CDR1 and CDR2: LNHDA and SQIVND (reference sequence). Trimming took off 3 bases at V and 0 bases at J, with 9 bases between the two ends. The CDR3 region is CASSITEYSNQPQHF. CDR3 sequence (DNA): TGTGCCAGTAGTATTACAGAATATAGCAATCAGCCCCAGCATTTT.

The chain has TRBV5-2 and TRBJ2-6. TRBV5-2 represents a pseudogene. The CDR3 sequence is 18 residues long. The CDR3 DNA sequence: TGTGCCAGCAACAATATGCGAGAGTACACAAGTCGGGCCAACGTCCTGACTTTC. Translation gives CASNNMREYTSRANVLTF.

The chain carries TRBV7-2 and TRBJ2-1; tentative D call: TRBD2 (7 bases). Germline CDR1 is SGHTA and CDR2 is FQGNSA. The CDR3 spans 14 residues. The V gene lost 2 bases and the J gene lost 8 bases, with 13 bases spanning the gap. The CDR3: CASSLYGGGYEQFF. The DNA of the CDR3 is TGTGCCAGCAGCTTATATGGCGGGGGCTATGAGCAGTTCTTC.

This clone was recorded only once. The chain links TRBV27 to TRBJ2-2; 8 positions match TRBD1. The CDR3 runs 14 residues. The V gene end was trimmed by 7 bases and the J gene end by 8 bases; junction bases not matched to a gene: 9. Germline loops: CDR1 MNHEY, CDR2 SMNVEV (reference sequence). CDR3 DNA: TGTGCCAGCACCCCAGGGGGCGGACGAGGGGAGCTGTTTTTT. Translated: CASTPGGGRGELFF.

Relative to its sample, this clone is medium-sized (0.01 to 0.1%). V usage is TRBV23-1 and J usage is TRBJ1-4; 9 bases are shared with TRBD1. TRBV23-1 is an open reading frame whose function is uncertain. This CDR3 spans 13 amino acids. V was pared by 8 bases and J by 7 bases, with 5 bases of the junction left unmatched. The CDR3 region has the DNA TGCGCCAGCTTCACAGGGGGCGGTGAAAAACTGTTTTTT. It is translated as CASFTGGGEKLFF.

The rearrangement links TRBV6-1 to TRBJ1-6; 9 bases agree with TRBD1. This CDR3 has 14 residues. V shed 5 bases, J shed 9 bases, and the junction held 5 bases outside the gene matches. Germline-derived CDR1 and CDR2 are MNHNS and SASEGT. CDR3 in amino acids: CASSPGTGSSPLHF. CDR3 DNA sequence: TGTGCCAGCAGTCCCGGGACAGGGAGTTCACCCCTCCACTTT.

V and J are TRBV7-9 and TRBJ1-4; D perhaps matches TRBD1 (6 bases). Trimming cost V 1 base and J 6 bases, with 6 bases left between them. Germline CDR1 reads SEHNR; CDR2 reads FQNEAQ (reference sequence). This CDR3 contains 13 residues. CDR3 in amino acids: CASSLEGDEKLFF. CDR3 in DNA: TGTGCCAGCAGCTTAGAGGGGGATGAAAAACTGTTTTTT.

The chain has TRBV14 and TRBJ2-7; possibly TRBD1 for D (6 bases). Trimming removed 3 bases at V and 6 bases at J, with 21 bases between. Germline V gene sequence: CDR1 SGHDN, CDR2 FVKESK. The CDR3 has 16 amino acids. The CDR3 reads CASSQAGTLIRSEQYF. The CDR3, as DNA: TGTGCCAGCAGCCAGGCCGGGACACTTATTCGGTCCGAGCAGTACTTC.

V and J are TRBV6-1 and TRBJ2-7, with D uncertain. CDR1 is MNHNS and CDR2 is SASEGT in the germline V gene. V lost 2 bases and J lost 6, with 11 bases in between. CDR3 length equals 13 residues. The CDR3 protein is CASSEIGSGEQYF. The CDR3 DNA is TGTGCCAGCAGTGAAATAGGGTCGGGCGAGCAGTACTTC.

This chain joins TRBV6-5 and TRBJ2-7, with D tentatively TRBD1 or TRBD2 (5 bases each). The CDR3 is 11 residues long. The germline V gene encodes CDR1 MNHEY and CDR2 SVGAGI. The V gene lost 6 bases and the J gene lost 5 bases, with 8 bases spanning the gap. Here the CDR3 reads CASSWGNEQYF. As DNA, the CDR3 is TGTGCCAGCAGCTGGGGGAACGAGCAGTACTTC.

There are a few counts of this clone. The chain links TRBV5-1 to TRBJ2-3; tentatively, D is TRBD1 (8 bases). Germline CDR1 and CDR2: SGHRS and YFSETQ. The length of the CDR3 is 15 residues. Trimming took off 2 bases at V and 2 bases at J, with 12 bases between the two ends. The chain's CDR3 is CASSLAGQATDTQYF. The CDR3 DNA follows: TGCGCCAGCAGCTTAGCGGGACAGGCCACAGATACGCAGTATTTT.

V gene TRBV7-6 combines with J gene TRBJ2-1; tentatively, D is TRBD2 (6 bases). The CDR3 extends over 18 amino acids. The germline CDR1 and CDR2 sequences are SGHVS and FNYEAQ. V shed 5 bases and J shed 0 bases, with 20 bases lying between them. The CDR3 DNA sequence: TGTGCCAGCAGCCCATCTTCTGACTCCGGGAGCTCCTACAATGAGCAGTTCTTC. The encoded protein is CASSPSSDSGSSYNEQFF.

CDR3 nucleotides: TGTGCCAGCAGCTTAACCCTCCAAGAGACCCAGTACTTC. Translating it yields CASSLTLQETQYF. The V call is TRBV11-2, the J call TRBJ2-5; D unclear. The ends were cut back, 2 bases at V and 1 base at J, with 5 bases in the middle. This CDR3 is 13 amino acids long. CDR1 SGHAT and CDR2 FQNNGV come from the germline V gene.

CDR3 loop: CASSFGTRTTDTQYF. The DNA of the CDR3 is TGTGCCAGCAGTTTCGGAACTAGGACCACAGATACGCAGTATTTT. The gene calls are TRBV28 and TRBJ2-3; TRBD2 might be the D (5 bases). Between the trimmed V and J ends, which lost 3 bases and 2 bases, there was a span of 12 bases. Germline CDR1 and CDR2: MDHEN and SYDVKM. This CDR3 is built from 15 residues.